These 27 T cell receptor beta chains came from one sample sequenced in a study of shared clonotypes between healthy human individuals. The assay was immunoSEQ multiplex PCR, and TCRdb's table has in-frame clones only and misses some. The sample lists more than 900,000 clones; approximately 80% were seen once. Specimen: memory CD4+ T cells from PBMCs. The subset here: CD45RA-negative fraction. These receptor sequences come from a man between 18 and 35 years old in good health. Some clones in this sample may be carry-over from other donors' samples.

The chain joins TRBV2 to TRBJ2-2; no definite D call. Germline V gene lookup returns CDR1 SNHLY and CDR2 FYNNEI. Deletions cut 6 bases from V and 4 bases from J, with 9 bases between. The CDR3 length is 13 residues. The CDR3 protein is CASRTRTTGELFF. The CDR3 coding sequence is TGTGCCAGCAGGACGCGTACCACCGGGGAGCTGTTTTTT.

A few counts support this clone. The genes are TRBV11-3 and TRBJ1-1; weak D call: TRBD1 (6 bases). The CDR3 totals 15 residues. V gave up 7 bases and J gave up 0 bases, with 15 bases separating them. CDR1 and CDR2 (germline): SGHNT, YENEEA. The CDR3 bases are TGTGCCAGCACCCCTCGGGGGCAGGTGAACACTGAAGCTTTCTTT. It codes for CASTPRGQVNTEAFF. The whole variable domain, remainder taken from reference TRBV11-3 and TRBJ1-1, is EAGVVQSPRYKIIEKKQPVAFWCNPISGHNTLYWYLQNLGQGPELLIRYENEEAVDDSQLPKDRFSAERLKGVDSTLKIQPAELGDSAVYLCASTPRGQVNTEAFFGQGTRLTVV.

In the case of this clone: Other DNA sequences within the sample encode an identical CDR3. This chain uses TRBV7-2 with TRBJ2-7, with D possibly being TRBD1 (6 bases). V lost 1 base and J lost 2, with 9 bases in between. This CDR3 region has 14 residues. Germline V lookup: CDR1 SGHTA, CDR2 FQGNSA. CDR3 sequence reads: CASSLGGGPYEQYF. The CDR3 bases are TGTGCCAGCAGCTTAGGAGGGGGTCCCTACGAGCAGTACTTC. Together with reference TRBV7-2 and TRBJ2-7, the CDR3 gives the full variable domain: GAGVSQSPSNKVTEKGKDVELRCDPISGHTALYWYRQSLGQGLEFLIYFQGNSAPDKSGLPSDRFSAERTGGSVSTLTIQRTQQEDSAVYLCASSLGGGPYEQYFGPGTRLTVT.

J is TRBJ2-1 and V is TRBV10-3, with D possibly TRBD2 on 5 matching bases. The CDR3 contains 14 residues. The V gene lost 8 bases and the J gene lost 7 bases, with 18 bases spanning the gap. CDR1 is ENHRY, CDR2 SYGVKD, per germline. The CDR3 loop reads CAIGSITLANEQFF. CDR3 nucleotide sequence: TGTGCCATCGGATCAATTACCCTAGCTAATGAGCAGTTCTTC.

The genes are TRBV10-2 and TRBJ1-1; 9 bases are a match to TRBD1. Germline V lookup: CDR1 WSHSY, CDR2 SAAADI. The V gene end was trimmed by 6 bases and the J gene end by 5 bases; junction bases not matched to a gene: 7. This CDR3 is 14 amino acids long. The CDR3 bases are TGCGCCAGCAGAATACAGGGGGCAGGGACTGAAGCTTTCTTT. This encodes CASRIQGAGTEAFF.

The rearrangement links TRBV9 to TRBJ2-5; D possibly corresponds to TRBD1 (6 bases). V was pared by 2 bases and J by 5 bases, with 19 bases between. Germline values: CDR1 SGDLS, CDR2 YYNGEE. This CDR3 has 16 amino acids. CDR3 coding DNA: TGTGCCAGCAGCGTTAGGTACAGGGCAAGCGTTGAGACCCAGTACTTC. Translated, it gives CASSVRYRASVETQYF.

The rearrangement links TRBV27 to TRBJ2-1; TRBD2 agrees at 12 bases. V lost 7 bases, J lost 5 bases, and 12 bases stayed unmatched. CDR1 and CDR2 (germline): MNHEY, SMNVEV (reference sequence). CDR3 size: 17 residues. This chain's CDR3 is CASTARLAGAINNEQFF. The CDR3 DNA reads TGTGCCAGCACCGCACGACTAGCGGGAGCTATCAACAATGAGCAGTTCTTC.

The rearrangement joins TRBV27 to TRBJ2-7; D is possibly TRBD1 (6 bases). The CDR3 runs 16 residues. CDR1 is MNHEY, CDR2 SMNVEV, per germline (reference sequence). Trimming pared 7 bases from V and 2 bases from J, leaving 21 bases between. CDR3 sequence: CASTPRGTGPPYEQYF. CDR3 DNA: TGTGCCAGCACCCCAAGGGGAACAGGGCCCCCCTACGAGCAGTACTTC.

Regarding this clone: The sample holds other DNA sequences that translate to the same CDR3. The rearrangement uses TRBV27 and TRBJ2-1; the match to TRBD1 covers 7 bases. Germline V gives CDR1 MNHEY, CDR2 SMNVEV (reference sequence). Trimming at V came to 6 bases and at J to 4 bases, leaving 9 bases not matched to a gene. This CDR3 is built from 15 residues. Here the CDR3 reads CASSRTGQPYNEQFF. Written as DNA, the CDR3 is TGTGCCAGCAGCCGGACAGGACAACCTTACAATGAGCAGTTCTTC.

Worth noting for this clone: At one end the junction does not follow the germline gene, possibly because of a read error. J is TRBJ1-2 and V is TRBV28; TRBD1 agrees at 9 bases. Germline values: CDR1 MDHEN, CDR2 SYDVKM. This CDR3 comprises 12 residues. DNA for the CDR3: TGTGCCAGCAGTTTTATTGGGACAGGGTGGGCCTTC. Translated, it gives CASSFIGTGWAF.

The chain joins TRBV6-5 to TRBJ2-7; TRBD1 matches at 7 bases. V lost 0 bases, J lost 2 bases, and 4 bases stayed unmatched. The germline V gene encodes CDR1 MNHEY and CDR2 SVGAGI. The CDR3 is 15 amino acids. The CDR3 here is CASSYSGQSTYEQYF. The CDR3 DNA follows: TGTGCCAGCAGTTACTCGGGACAGTCGACCTACGAGCAGTACTTC.

This clone was picked up one time. A far larger clone is only one base removed, so a read error is likely. This chain connects TRBV6-1 to TRBJ2-7, with D unresolved. V was cut by 5 bases and J by 1 base, with 3 bases left in between. The CDR3 totals 11 residues. Germline CDR1 MNHNS, CDR2 SASEGT. This chain's CDR3 is CASSWSYEQYF. The CDR3 nucleotides are TGTGCCAGCAGTTGGTCCTACGAGCAGTACTTC.

This clone was recorded once. This CDR3 reads CAWSVVGYGYTF. CDR3 in DNA: TGTGCCTGGAGTGTAGTAGGGTATGGCTACACCTTC. V and J are TRBV30 and TRBJ1-2; D is ambiguous. V was shortened by 0 bases and J by 5 bases, with 7 bases between the two germline ends. Germline CDR1 reads GTSNPN; CDR2 reads SVGIG (reference sequence). The CDR3 is 12 residues long.

This clone was counted a few times. The chain recombines TRBV14 with TRBJ2-7, with D possibly being TRBD1 or TRBD2 (5 bases each). With 6 bases removed from V and 0 bases from J, the gap between germline ends came to 12 bases. CDR1 SGHDN and CDR2 FVKESK come from the germline V gene. The CDR3 extends over 14 amino acids. The CDR3: CASSFYGASYEQYF. The CDR3 region has the DNA TGTGCCAGCAGTTTCTACGGGGCCTCCTACGAGCAGTACTTC.

The chain joins TRBV7-9 to TRBJ2-2; 9 bases match TRBD1. Germline assignment: CDR1 SEHNR and CDR2 FQNEAQ (reference sequence). The junction had 9 bases not matched to a gene; V was cut back by 4 bases and J by 3 bases. The CDR3 has 17 amino acids. The DNA for the CDR3 is TGTGCCAGCAGCTCCACTGGGGGACAGGGTCACACCGGGGAGCTGTTTTTT. The encoded protein is CASSSTGGQGHTGELFF.

This chain links TRBV7-9 with TRBJ2-2; no clear D. The germline V gene encodes CDR1 SEHNR and CDR2 FQNEAQ (reference sequence). The CDR3 spans 13 residues. V shed 5 bases and J shed 6 bases, with 10 bases lying between them. In DNA, the CDR3 is TGTGCCAGCAGCCCCTCGTTGGCCGGGGAGCTGTTTTTT. Translated, it gives CASSPSLAGELFF. The variable domain in full, with the rest retrieved from reference TRBV7-9 and TRBJ2-2, is DTGVSQNPRHKITKRGQNVTFRCDPISEHNRLYWYRQTLGQGPEFLTYFQNEAQLEKSRLLSDRFSAERPKGSFSTLEIQRTEQGDSAMYLCASSPSLAGELFFGEGSRLTVL.

The gene calls are TRBV27 and TRBJ2-1; 8 bases align to TRBD2. Per the germline V gene, CDR1 is MNHEY and CDR2 is SMNVEV (reference sequence). Trimming at V came to 3 bases and at J to 0 bases, leaving 4 bases not matched to a gene. There are 16 residues in the CDR3. CDR3 DNA sequence: TGTGCCAGCAGTTTTCGACTAGCGAGCTCCTACAATGAGCAGTTCTTC. It translates to CASSFRLASSYNEQFF.

As concerns this clone: A far larger clone is a single base away, which makes a read error likely. The chain joins TRBV20-1 to TRBJ1-1; D gene uncertain. CDR1 DFQATT and CDR2 SNEGSKA come from the germline V gene (reference sequence). V was cut by 6 bases and J by 4 bases, with 9 bases left in between. CDR3 size: 11 residues. CDR3 sequence: CSARLATEAFF. CDR3 in DNA: TGCAGTGCCCGCCTGGCCACTGAAGCTTTCTTT.

The chain joins TRBV18 to TRBJ2-6; perhaps D is TRBD1 or TRBD2 (6 bases each). Germline V lookup: CDR1 KGHSH, CDR2 LQKENI. The V end was cut by 3 bases, the J end by 4 bases, with 16 bases between. The CDR3 has 17 amino acids. Here the CDR3 DNA reads TGTGCCAGCTCACCCCTAGCGCCGGGGGCAGGGGCCAACGTCCTGACTTTC. This gives the protein CASSPLAPGAGANVLTF.

The DNA of the CDR3 is TGTGCCAGCAGCGTAGCGCCCAGCGTAGATACGCAGTATTTT. This gives the protein CASSVAPSVDTQYF. The rearrangement joins TRBV9 to TRBJ2-3; D is ambiguous. CDR1 SGDLS and CDR2 YYNGEE come from the germline V gene. CDR3 length: 14 residues. The V end was cut by 0 bases, the J end by 5 bases, with 10 bases between.

The chain has TRBV4-2 and TRBJ2-5; either TRBD1 or TRBD2 may fit D (6 bases each). The CDR3 spans 15 residues. Trimming cost V 1 base and J 5 bases, with 14 bases left between them. Looked up from germline, CDR1 is LGHNA and CDR2 is YNFKEQ. CDR3 nucleotide sequence: TGTGCCAGCAGCCAAGGTGGGGGGCGCGGGGAGACCCAGTACTTC. Translating it yields CASSQGGGRGETQYF.

The rearrangement joins TRBV6-4 to TRBJ1-2; 9 nucleotides align to TRBD1. CDR1 is MRHNA, CDR2 SNTAGT, per germline. V was pared by 5 bases and J by 4 bases, with 5 bases of the junction left unmatched. There are 14 residues in the CDR3. CDR3 DNA sequence: TGTGCCAGCAGTCCCGCGGGACAGGGCTATGGCTACACCTTC. This sequence encodes CASSPAGQGYGYTF.

The V call is TRBV5-1, the J call TRBJ2-2; D gene uncertain. This CDR3 comprises 16 residues. Germline V gene sequence: CDR1 SGHRS, CDR2 YFSETQ. The ends were cut back, 0 bases at V and 0 bases at J, with 9 bases in the middle. CDR3 in amino acids: CASSLERIANTGELFF. As DNA, the CDR3 is TGCGCCAGCAGCTTGGAACGCATCGCGAACACCGGGGAGCTGTTTTTT.

This chain connects TRBV5-1 to TRBJ1-2, with TRBD1 identical over 9 bases. Germline CDR1 is SGHRS and CDR2 is YFSETQ. The CDR3 is made up of 16 amino acids. V was pared by 3 bases and J by 8 bases, with 14 bases of the junction left unmatched. CDR3 DNA: TGCGCCAGCAGCTCGAAAGCAGGACAGGGGTTGGAAGGCTACACCTTC. This codes for CASSSKAGQGLEGYTF.

The V gene is TRBV29-1, the J gene TRBJ1-1; D remains unclear. From germline, CDR1 is SQVTM and CDR2 ANQGSEA. V lost 1 base to trimming and J lost 7 bases, with 7 bases between them. CDR3 length: 11 amino acids. DNA of the CDR3: TGCAGCGTTGAAGGGTCGAGTGAAGCTTTCTTT. Translated, it gives CSVEGSSEAFF.

The chain is built from TRBV7-3 and TRBJ2-7; 8 bases agree with TRBD2. V lost 5 bases to trimming and J lost 3 bases; unmatched junction nucleotides: 9. Germline lookup yields CDR1 SGHTA and CDR2 FQGTGA. This CDR3 is built from 15 residues. The CDR3 spells CASSPSGSNLYEQYF. The CDR3 DNA sequence: TGTGCCAGCAGCCCTAGCGGGTCTAACCTCTACGAGCAGTACTTC. Complete variable domain (other parts from reference TRBV7-3 and TRBJ2-7): GAGVSQTPSNKVTEKGKYVELRCDPISGHTALYWYRQSLGQGPEFLIYFQGTGAADDSGLPNDRFFAVRPEGSVSTLKIQRTERGDSAVYLCASSPSGSNLYEQYFGPGTRLTVT.

Comments on this clone: Other DNA variants within this sample encode the same CDR3. The chain recombines TRBV28 with TRBJ2-7; a possible D gene is TRBD1 (5 bases). The length of the CDR3 is 11 residues. CDR1 is MDHEN, CDR2 SYDVKM, per germline. The V end was cut by 6 bases, the J end by 7 bases, with 10 bases between. Here the CDR3 reads CASSPRGEQYF. In DNA form, the CDR3 reads TGTGCCAGCAGCCCAAGGGGTGAGCAGTACTTC.